One sample yielded the 8 T cell receptor beta chains listed below, sequenced in a study of shared clonotypes between healthy human individuals. The naive CD8 fraction comprised CD45RO-negative cells positively selected for CCR7 and excluded terminally differentiated effector memory CD45RA+ cells. Sequencing used immunoSEQ multiplex PCR; TCRdb keeps in-frame clones, though not all of them. The repertoire holds about 600,000 clones, 95% to 98% seen once, with 0.3% in the top ten. Sequenced input: naive CD8+ T cells sorted from blood. The receptors were sampled from a man aged 25 to 45 in good health.

This clone was seen just once. This same CDR3 is encoded by further DNA sequences in the sample. The chain links TRBV27 to TRBJ2-2, with D unclear. Per the germline V gene, CDR1 is MNHEY and CDR2 is SMNVEV (reference sequence). This CDR3 has 14 amino acids. V dropped 3 bases and J dropped 0 bases, with 5 bases sitting between them. The DNA of the CDR3 is TGTGCCAGCAGTTTTGGTCCGAACACCGGGGAGCTGTTTTTT. Translating gives CASSFGPNTGELFF.

The chain employs TRBV7-6 and TRBJ2-3; D call uncertain. The germline V gene has CDR1 SGHVS and CDR2 FNYEAQ. The V and J ends lost 3 bases and 4 bases respectively, with 5 bases between them. The CDR3 sequence is 12 residues long. The CDR3, as DNA: TGTGCCAGCAGCTTCCCCCCAGATACGCAGTATTTT. This codes for CASSFPPDTQYF. Looking up the rest from reference TRBV7-6 and TRBJ2-3 gives the full variable domain: GAGVSQSPRYKVTKRGQDVALRCDPISGHVSLYWYRQALGQGPEFLTYFNYEAQQDKSGLPNDRFSAERPEGSISTLTIQRTEQRDSAMYRCASSFPPDTQYFGPGTRLTVL.

About this clone itself: This clone may be a read error of a much larger clone one base away. The same CDR3 also results from other DNA sequences found in this sample. J is TRBJ2-7 and V is TRBV27; D might be TRBD1 (5 bases). The CDR3 has 12 residues. In germline, CDR1 is MNHEY, CDR2 SMNVEV (reference sequence). V lost 2 bases and J lost 5, with 7 bases in between. This chain's CDR3 is CASSLLGDEQYF. The CDR3 nucleotides read TGTGCCAGCAGTTTACTAGGGGACGAGCAGTACTTC.

The chain carries TRBV15 and TRBJ2-5, with 7 bases matching TRBD2. V lost 5 bases to trimming and J lost 3 bases; unmatched junction nucleotides: 9. There are 15 residues in the CDR3. From germline, CDR1 is LNHNV and CDR2 YYDKDF (reference sequence). The DNA of the CDR3 is TGTGCCACCAGCGTGAGAAACAGCGGGAAAGAGACCCAGTACTTC. Translation: CATSVRNSGKETQYF.

This sequence joins TRBV7-6 and TRBJ2-2, with D maybe TRBD2 (5 bases). The ends were cut back, 4 bases at V and 5 bases at J, with 11 bases in the middle. The CDR3 consists of 14 residues. In germline, CDR1 is SGHVS, CDR2 FNYEAQ. The CDR3 loop reads CASSSTTKTGELFF. As DNA, the CDR3 is TGTGCCAGCAGCTCCACGACTAAGACCGGGGAGCTGTTTTTT.

This clone was observed a single time. The gene calls are TRBV7-2 and TRBJ2-7; a weak D match, TRBD2 (7 bases). The CDR3 is 15 residues long. V dropped 2 bases and J dropped 5 bases, with 16 bases sitting between them. CDR1 and CDR2 (germline): SGHTA, FQGNSA. For the CDR3, the DNA is TGTGCCAGCAGCTTATGGGGGCGGGAGAGGGACGAGCAGTACTTC. Its protein is CASSLWGRERDEQYF.

V is TRBV10-1 and J is TRBJ2-7; no reliable D call. V lost 2 bases and J lost 0, with 8 bases in between. The germline V gene encodes CDR1 WNHNN and CDR2 SYGVQD (reference sequence). This CDR3 is 14 amino acids long. CDR3 sequence (DNA): TGCGCCAGCAGTGAGGGACGTAGCTCCTACGAGCAGTACTTC. Protein: CASSEGRSSYEQYF.

J is TRBJ2-7 and V is TRBV6-1, with D perhaps TRBD2 (5 bases). Germline CDR1 is MNHNS and CDR2 is SASEGT. The V gene lost 6 bases and the J gene lost 0 bases, with 12 bases spanning the gap. The CDR3 has 14 amino acids. Here the CDR3 DNA reads TGTGCCAGCAGCACCGGTGGGAGCTCCTACGAGCAGTACTTC. Residues: CASSTGGSSYEQYF.